The next 22 T cell receptor beta chains were all read from a single sample in a study of cytomegalovirus exposure and HLA in healthy donors. The study ran its PCR with 60 Vbeta and 13 Jbeta primers. The assay was immunoSEQ multiplex PCR, and TCRdb's table has in-frame clones only and misses some. The top ten hold roughly 4% of the sample, which has some 140,000 clones, around two thirds seen once. The specimen sequenced was PBMCs. Receptor source: a young man in good health and CMV-seropositive.

The chain joins TRBV4-3 to TRBJ1-4; D might be TRBD1 (6 bases). The CDR3 length is 17 residues. Germline-derived CDR1 and CDR2 are LGHNA and YSLEER. With 0 bases removed from V and 8 bases from J, the gap between germline ends came to 19 bases. This CDR3 reads CASSQDMAGGQREKLFF. CDR3 DNA sequence: TGCGCCAGCAGCCAAGATATGGCCGGGGGGCAGAGGGAAAAACTGTTTTTT.

Only a few counts were recorded for this clone. The genes are TRBV7-2 and TRBJ2-7; 7 bases are a match to TRBD2. Germline V CDR1 and CDR2: SGHTA, FQGNSA. The CDR3 covers 11 residues. J lost 6 bases, V lost 4 bases, and 0 bases had no gene match. The CDR3 spells CASSWGGEQYF. As DNA, the CDR3 is TGTGCCAGCAGCTGGGGGGGCGAGCAGTACTTC.

The DNA for the CDR3 is TGTGCCAGCAGTCCAGGGCGGGGTGAGGGCAATCAGCCCCAGCATTTT. Its protein is CASSPGRGEGNQPQHF. The V call is TRBV28, the J call TRBJ1-5; D is possibly TRBD1 (5 bases). The CDR3 length is 16 residues. V lost 5 bases to trimming and J lost 2 bases, with 16 bases between them. CDR1 and CDR2 from the germline V gene are MDHEN and SYDVKM.

This clone was detected only a few times. This chain joins TRBV5-1 and TRBJ1-5; TRBD1 might be the D (6 bases). This CDR3 is built from 14 residues. Germline CDR1 is SGHRS and CDR2 is YFSETQ. V dropped 0 bases and J dropped 4 bases, with 8 bases sitting between them. The CDR3: CASSLGGHNQPQHF. The CDR3 bases are TGCGCCAGCAGCTTGGGGGGGCATAATCAGCCCCAGCATTTT.

This clone has just one count. The J gene is TRBJ2-7, the V gene TRBV7-9; 7 positions match TRBD1. Trimming removed 4 bases from V and 2 bases from J; junction bases left unmatched: 2. CDR3 size: 13 residues. The germline V gene encodes CDR1 SEHNR and CDR2 FQNEAQ (reference sequence). DNA for the CDR3: TGTGCCAGCAGCTACGGACAGGCCTACGAGCAGTACTTC. Its protein product is CASSYGQAYEQYF. The whole variable domain, remainder taken from reference TRBV7-9 and TRBJ2-7, is DTGVSQNPRHKITKRGQNVTFRCDPISEHNRLYWYRQTLGQGPEFLTYFQNEAQLEKSRLLSDRFSAERPKGSFSTLEIQRTEQGDSAMYLCASSYGQAYEQYFGPGTRLTVT.

The chain is built from TRBV11-2 and TRBJ2-3; tentative D call: TRBD2 (6 bases). From germline, CDR1 is SGHAT and CDR2 FQNNGV. V dropped 0 bases and J dropped 0 bases, with 7 bases sitting between them. The CDR3 spans 15 residues. CDR3 residues: CASSLDRGSTDTQYF. The CDR3 coding sequence is TGTGCCAGCAGCTTAGATCGGGGGAGCACAGATACGCAGTATTTT.

The chain joins TRBV19 to TRBJ2-7; no firm D call. The germline V and J ends were trimmed by 4 bases and 2 bases, with 3 bases remaining between them. CDR3 length: 11 residues. Germline V gene sequence: CDR1 LNHDA, CDR2 SQIVND (reference sequence). CDR3 loop: CASSRAYEQYF. Written as DNA, the CDR3 is TGTGCCAGTAGTAGAGCCTACGAGCAGTACTTC.

This chain links TRBV5-1 with TRBJ1-5, with D perhaps matching TRBD1 (6 bases). The CDR3 length is 15 residues. The V and J ends lost 2 bases and 2 bases respectively, with 11 bases between them. From germline, CDR1 is SGHRS and CDR2 YFSETQ. CDR3 coding DNA: TGCGCCAGCAGCTTTACGTCAGGGGGCAATCAGCCCCAGCATTTT. This codes for CASSFTSGGNQPQHF.

The rearrangement joins TRBV6-1 to TRBJ1-4, with 7 positions matching TRBD1. The CDR3 extends over 16 amino acids. Unmatched junction bases numbered 1, after V lost 0 bases and J lost 0 bases. Germline assignment: CDR1 MNHNS and CDR2 SASEGT. CDR3 in DNA: TGTGCCAGCAGTGAAGCCACAGGGGCAACTAATGAAAAACTGTTTTTT. It yields the protein CASSEATGATNEKLFF.

On this clone: Germline and junction disagree at one end, which may indicate a read error. The V gene is TRBV19, the J gene TRBJ2-5; TRBD1 might be the D (6 bases). CDR3 size: 15 residues. Germline V gene sequence: CDR1 LNHDA, CDR2 SQIVND (reference sequence). DNA of the CDR3: TGTGCCAGTAGTACAACAGGGCTAAGCCAAGAGGCCCAGTACTTC. Protein: CASSTTGLSQEAQYF.

The count of this clone is one. The V call is TRBV27, the J call TRBJ2-7; perhaps TRBD2 as D (6 bases). V was cut by 7 bases and J by 2 bases, with 12 bases left in between. The germline V gene encodes CDR1 MNHEY and CDR2 SMNVEV (reference sequence). The CDR3 is 13 amino acids. The CDR3 region is CASKRDSAYEQYF. CDR3 DNA sequence: TGTGCCAGCAAACGGGACTCAGCCTACGAGCAGTACTTC.

V and J are TRBV4-1 and TRBJ2-1; 10 bases align to TRBD2. V lost 4 bases and J lost 9; bases outside the gene matches: 3. The germline V gene has CDR1 MGHRA and CDR2 YSYEKL. The CDR3 totals 13 residues. The chain's CDR3 is CASSPRTSGEQFF. CDR3 sequence (DNA): TGCGCCAGCAGCCCAAGGACTAGCGGTGAGCAGTTCTTC.

This clone was seen a handful of times. The genes are TRBV15 and TRBJ1-4; unclear D gene. This CDR3 is 13 amino acids long. CDR1 is LNHNV and CDR2 is YYDKDF in the germline V gene (reference sequence). Deletions cut 3 bases from V and 8 bases from J, with 10 bases between. Written as DNA, the CDR3 is TGTGCCACCAGCAGGGGCCCCTCAGAAAAACTGTTTTTT. It is translated as CATSRGPSEKLFF.

This clone was counted only a few times. J is TRBJ2-7 and V is TRBV2, with 9 bases matching TRBD1. Germline V CDR1 and CDR2: SNHLY, FYNNEI. This CDR3 is 13 amino acids long. Trimming cost V 8 bases and J 4 bases; bases outside gene matches: 6. The CDR3 nucleotides are TGTGCCAGCGAGACAGGGGGATTGTACGAGCAGTACTTC. Its translation is CASETGGLYEQYF.

V and J are TRBV2 and TRBJ2-2; 7 bases line up with TRBD1. Germline-derived CDR1 and CDR2 are SNHLY and FYNNEI. The junction had 4 bases not matched to a gene; V was cut back by 6 bases and J by 0 bases. The CDR3 is 15 residues long. The CDR3 loop is CASRTGTANTGELFF. Here the CDR3 DNA reads TGTGCCAGCAGGACCGGGACAGCGAACACCGGGGAGCTGTTTTTT.

This clone showed up just a few times. This sequence joins TRBV4-2 and TRBJ2-7, with D perhaps matching TRBD2 (5 bases). V was trimmed by 0 bases and J by 0 bases, leaving 12 bases between them. Germline CDR1 and CDR2: LGHNA and YNFKEQ. The CDR3 is 16 amino acids. The chain's CDR3 is CASSQDWPGISYEQYF. The CDR3 DNA sequence: TGTGCCAGCAGCCAAGATTGGCCGGGGATCTCCTACGAGCAGTACTTC.

V is TRBV13 and J is TRBJ2-1, with 7 nucleotides matching TRBD2. The ends lost 7 bases at V and 15 bases at J; junction bases unmatched: 15. In germline, CDR1 is PRHDT, CDR2 FYEKMQ (reference sequence). This CDR3 region has 13 residues. CDR3 coding DNA: TGTGCCAGCACCCTACTCACCGCGGGAGATCTGTTCTTC. Translated: CASTLLTAGDLFF.

The V gene is TRBV7-9, the J gene TRBJ1-1; possibly TRBD1 for D (5 bases). V lost 4 bases and J 0 bases, leaving 15 bases between the germline ends. This CDR3 region has 16 residues. Germline V gene data show CDR1 as SEHNR and CDR2 as FQNEAQ (reference sequence). CDR3 protein: CASSSTRGDLNTEAFF. The CDR3, as DNA: TGTGCCAGCAGCTCGACCCGGGGGGACTTGAACACTGAAGCTTTCTTT.

This clone was recorded a few times. The CDR3 DNA is TGCAGCGTTGAAGAACCTAATATAGGACAGGGTTTGATCGGGGAGCTGTTTTTT. Protein product: CSVEEPNIGQGLIGELFF. The chain recombines TRBV29-1 with TRBJ2-2, with TRBD1 matching over 8 bases. CDR3 length: 18 residues. The germline gives CDR1 SQVTM, CDR2 ANQGSEA. V shed 0 bases, J shed 7 bases, and the junction held 16 bases outside the gene matches.

The CDR3 region is CASRQRPNRGYEQYF. CDR3 nucleotides: TGTGCCAGCAGGCAACGCCCCAACAGGGGCTACGAGCAGTACTTC. The V gene is TRBV7-8, the J gene TRBJ2-7; 7 bases agree with TRBD1. This CDR3 comprises 15 residues. Losses at the gene ends were 6 bases for V and 3 bases for J; bases not matched to a gene: 11. The germline gives CDR1 SGHVS, CDR2 FQNEAQ.

The chain uses TRBV30 and TRBJ2-1, with TRBD1 as a possible D gene (6 bases). V was pared by 0 bases and J by 6 bases, with 15 bases between. Germline V gives CDR1 GTSNPN, CDR2 SVGIG (reference sequence). The CDR3 is 15 amino acids. The CDR3 DNA follows: TGTGCCTGGAGTGTAGGACCAGGGGCTACCAATGAGCAGTTCTTC. This translates into CAWSVGPGATNEQFF.

Only a few counts were recorded for this clone. The V call is TRBV27, the J call TRBJ2-1, with D possibly TRBD2 on 5 matching bases. Trimming pared 4 bases from V and 12 bases from J, leaving 16 bases between. The germline V gene encodes CDR1 MNHEY and CDR2 SMNVEV (reference sequence). The CDR3 is 13 residues long. CDR3 nucleotides: TGTGCCAGCAGTTCAATTAGCGAACTCCGGCAGTTCTTC. This sequence encodes CASSSISELRQFF.